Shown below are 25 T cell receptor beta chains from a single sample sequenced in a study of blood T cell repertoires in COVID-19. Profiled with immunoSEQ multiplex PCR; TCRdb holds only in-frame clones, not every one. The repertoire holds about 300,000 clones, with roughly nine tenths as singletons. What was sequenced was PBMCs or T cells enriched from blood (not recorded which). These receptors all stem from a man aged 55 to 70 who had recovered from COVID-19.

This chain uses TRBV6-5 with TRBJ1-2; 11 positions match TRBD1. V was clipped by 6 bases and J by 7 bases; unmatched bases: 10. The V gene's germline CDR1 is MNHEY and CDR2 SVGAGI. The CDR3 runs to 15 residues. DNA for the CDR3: TGTGCCAGCAGACTGGGACAGGGGGGATATCCTGGCTACACCTTC. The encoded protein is CASRLGQGGYPGYTF.

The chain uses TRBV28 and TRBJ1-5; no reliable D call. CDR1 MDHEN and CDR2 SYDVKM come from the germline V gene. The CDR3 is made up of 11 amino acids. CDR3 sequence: CGTCDNQPQHF. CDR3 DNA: TGTGGGACTTGCGACAATCAGCCCCAGCATTTT.

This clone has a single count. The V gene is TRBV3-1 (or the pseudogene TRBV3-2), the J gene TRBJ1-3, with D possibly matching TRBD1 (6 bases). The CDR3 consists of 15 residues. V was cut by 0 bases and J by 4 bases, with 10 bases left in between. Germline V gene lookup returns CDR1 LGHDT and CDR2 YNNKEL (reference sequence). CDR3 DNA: TGTGCCAGCAGCCAAGAGGGGGCAGGGGGAAACACCATATATTTT. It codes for CASSQEGAGGNTIYF.

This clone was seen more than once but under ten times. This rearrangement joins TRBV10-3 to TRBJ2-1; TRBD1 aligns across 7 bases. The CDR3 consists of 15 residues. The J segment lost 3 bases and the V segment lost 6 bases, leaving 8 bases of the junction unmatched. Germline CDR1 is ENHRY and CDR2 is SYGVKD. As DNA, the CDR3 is TGTGCCATCAGCCCGACAGGGCCTAACTACAATGAGCAGTTCTTC. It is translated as CAISPTGPNYNEQFF.

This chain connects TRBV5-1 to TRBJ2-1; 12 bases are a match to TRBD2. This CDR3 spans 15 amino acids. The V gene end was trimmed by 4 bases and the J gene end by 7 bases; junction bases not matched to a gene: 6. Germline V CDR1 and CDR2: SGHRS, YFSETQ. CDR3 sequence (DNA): TGCGCCAGCAGCCGACTAGCGGGAGTGGGGAATGAGCAGTTCTTC. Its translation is CASSRLAGVGNEQFF.

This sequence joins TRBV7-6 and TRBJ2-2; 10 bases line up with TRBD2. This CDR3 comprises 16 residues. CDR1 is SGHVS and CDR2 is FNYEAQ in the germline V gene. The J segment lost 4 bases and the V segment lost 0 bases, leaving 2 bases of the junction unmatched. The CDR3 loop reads CASSLASGRVTGELFF. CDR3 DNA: TGTGCCAGCAGCTTAGCGAGCGGGAGGGTCACCGGGGAGCTGTTTTTT.

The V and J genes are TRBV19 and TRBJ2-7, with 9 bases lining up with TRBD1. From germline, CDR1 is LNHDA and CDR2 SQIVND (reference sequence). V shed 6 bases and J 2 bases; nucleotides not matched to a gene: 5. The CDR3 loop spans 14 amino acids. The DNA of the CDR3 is TGTGCCAGTAGAAAGACAGGGGGACCCTACGAGCAGTACTTC. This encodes CASRKTGGPYEQYF.

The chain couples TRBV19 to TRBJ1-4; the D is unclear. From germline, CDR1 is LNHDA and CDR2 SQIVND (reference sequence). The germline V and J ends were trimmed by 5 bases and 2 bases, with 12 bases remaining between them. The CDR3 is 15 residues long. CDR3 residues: CASSEARRTNEKLFF. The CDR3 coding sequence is TGTGCCAGTAGTGAGGCAAGGAGGACTAATGAAAAACTGTTTTTT.

The CDR3, as DNA: TGCAGCGTGGGGGCTAAAAGACAGGGCCCAGATACGCAGTATTTT. It encodes CSVGAKRQGPDTQYF. The V call is TRBV29-1, the J call TRBJ2-3; 7 bases match TRBD1. CDR3 size: 15 residues. The V gene end was trimmed by 6 bases and the J gene end by 4 bases; junction bases not matched to a gene: 13. Germline values: CDR1 SQVTM, CDR2 ANQGSEA.

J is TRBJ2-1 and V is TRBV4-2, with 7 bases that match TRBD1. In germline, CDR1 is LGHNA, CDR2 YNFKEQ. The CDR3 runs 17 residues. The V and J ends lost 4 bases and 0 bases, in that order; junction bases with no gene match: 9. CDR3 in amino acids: CASSPWDRQSSYNEQFF. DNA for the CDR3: TGTGCCAGCAGCCCGTGGGACAGACAGAGCTCCTACAATGAGCAGTTCTTC.

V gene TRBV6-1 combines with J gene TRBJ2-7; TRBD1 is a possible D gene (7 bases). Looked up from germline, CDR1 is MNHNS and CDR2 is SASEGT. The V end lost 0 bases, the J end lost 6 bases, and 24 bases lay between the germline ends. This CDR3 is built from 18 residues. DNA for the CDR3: TGTGCCAGCAGTGAAGCGCTTTGGCAGGGGGGTACTAGAGCCGAGCAGTACTTC. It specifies CASSEALWQGGTRAEQYF.

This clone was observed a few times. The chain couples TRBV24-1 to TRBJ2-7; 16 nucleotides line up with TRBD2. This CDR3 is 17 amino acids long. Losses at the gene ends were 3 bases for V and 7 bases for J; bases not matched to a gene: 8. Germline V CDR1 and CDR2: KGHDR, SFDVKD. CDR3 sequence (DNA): TGTGCCACCAGTGATAACAGGGGGACTAGCGGGAGGGATGAGCAGTACTTC. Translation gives CATSDNRGTSGRDEQYF.

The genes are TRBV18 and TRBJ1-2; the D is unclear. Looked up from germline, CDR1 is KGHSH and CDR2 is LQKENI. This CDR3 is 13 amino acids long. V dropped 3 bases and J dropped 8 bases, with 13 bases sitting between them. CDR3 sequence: CASSPYRLEGYTF. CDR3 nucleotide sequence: TGTGCCAGCTCACCCTACCGACTCGAGGGCTACACCTTC. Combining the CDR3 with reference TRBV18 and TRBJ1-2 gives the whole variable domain NAGVMQNPRHLVRRRGQEARLRCSPMKGHSHVYWYRQLPEEGLKFMVYLQKENIIDESGMPKERFSAEFPKEGPSILRIQQVVRGDSAAYFCASSPYRLEGYTFGSGTRLTVV.

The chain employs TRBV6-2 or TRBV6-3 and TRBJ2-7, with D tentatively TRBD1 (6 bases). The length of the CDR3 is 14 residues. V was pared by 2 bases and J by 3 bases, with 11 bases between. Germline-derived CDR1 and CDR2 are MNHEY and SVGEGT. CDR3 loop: CASSYLTGLYEQYF. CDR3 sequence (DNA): TGTGCCAGCAGTTACCTAACAGGGCTCTACGAGCAGTACTTC.

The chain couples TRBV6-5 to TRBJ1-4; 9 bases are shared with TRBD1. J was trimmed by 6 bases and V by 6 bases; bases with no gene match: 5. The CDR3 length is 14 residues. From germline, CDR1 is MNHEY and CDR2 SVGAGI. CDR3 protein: CASSSHRGHEKLFF. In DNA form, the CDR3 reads TGTGCCAGCAGCTCCCACAGGGGGCATGAAAAACTGTTTTTT.

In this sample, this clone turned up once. The CDR3, as DNA: TGTGCCATCAGTGAGTCGACTGGTTACGGCACCGGGGAGCTGTTTTTT. It yields the protein CAISESTGYGTGELFF. The chain joins TRBV10-3 to TRBJ2-2; D is unclear. Deletions cut 0 bases from V and 4 bases from J, with 12 bases between. The CDR3 contains 16 residues. Germline CDR1 ENHRY, CDR2 SYGVKD.

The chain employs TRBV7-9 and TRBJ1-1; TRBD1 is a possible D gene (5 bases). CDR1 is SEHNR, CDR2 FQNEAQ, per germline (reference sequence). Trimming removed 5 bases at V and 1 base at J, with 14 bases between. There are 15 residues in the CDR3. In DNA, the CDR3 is TGTGCCAGCAGCCTGACAGAAAACCGGAACACTGAAGCTTTCTTT. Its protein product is CASSLTENRNTEAFF.

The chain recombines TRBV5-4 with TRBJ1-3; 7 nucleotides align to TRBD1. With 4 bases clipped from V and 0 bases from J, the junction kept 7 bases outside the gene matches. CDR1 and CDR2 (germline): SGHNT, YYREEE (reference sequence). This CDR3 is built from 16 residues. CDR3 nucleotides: TGTGCCAGCAGCGTAGGGGCAGGGGGCTCTGGAAACACCATATATTTT. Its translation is CASSVGAGGSGNTIYF.

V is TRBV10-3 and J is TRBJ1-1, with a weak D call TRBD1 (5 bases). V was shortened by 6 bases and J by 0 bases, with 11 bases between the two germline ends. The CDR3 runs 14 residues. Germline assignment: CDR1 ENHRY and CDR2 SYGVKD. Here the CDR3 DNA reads TGTGCCATCAGAAGACAGCCCGTGAACACTGAAGCTTTCTTT. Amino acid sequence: CAIRRQPVNTEAFF.

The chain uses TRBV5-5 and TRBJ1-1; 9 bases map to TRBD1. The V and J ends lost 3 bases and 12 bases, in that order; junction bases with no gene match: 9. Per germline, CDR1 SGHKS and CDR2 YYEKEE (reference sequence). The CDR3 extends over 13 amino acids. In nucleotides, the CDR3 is TGTGCCAGCAGCTGGGGGGACAGGGAAATAACTTTCTTT. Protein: CASSWGDREITFF.

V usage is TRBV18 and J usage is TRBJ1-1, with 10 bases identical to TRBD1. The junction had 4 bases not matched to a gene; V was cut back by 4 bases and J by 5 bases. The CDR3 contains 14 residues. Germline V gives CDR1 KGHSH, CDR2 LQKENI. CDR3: CASSRDRGQTEAFF. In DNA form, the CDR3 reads TGTGCCAGCTCACGGGACAGGGGCCAAACTGAAGCTTTCTTT.

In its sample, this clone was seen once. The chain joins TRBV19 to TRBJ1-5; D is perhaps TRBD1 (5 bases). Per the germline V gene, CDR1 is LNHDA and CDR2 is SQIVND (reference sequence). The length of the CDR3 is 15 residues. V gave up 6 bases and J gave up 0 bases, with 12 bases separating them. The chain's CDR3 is CASREGPNSNQPQHF. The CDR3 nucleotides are TGTGCCAGTAGGGAGGGACCTAATAGCAATCAGCCCCAGCATTTT.

The CDR3 is CASSTDRDNSPLHF. In DNA form, the CDR3 reads TGTGCCAGCAGCACGGACAGGGATAATTCACCCCTCCACTTT. The genes are TRBV6-5 and TRBJ1-6; 8 bases agree with TRBD1. This CDR3 comprises 14 residues. CDR1 MNHEY and CDR2 SVGAGI come from the germline V gene. After removal of 6 bases from V and 5 bases from J, the junction contained 3 bases not matched to a gene.

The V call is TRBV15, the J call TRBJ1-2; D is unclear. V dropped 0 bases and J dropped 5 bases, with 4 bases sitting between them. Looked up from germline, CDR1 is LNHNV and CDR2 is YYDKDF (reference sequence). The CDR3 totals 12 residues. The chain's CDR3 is CATSRDMYGYTF. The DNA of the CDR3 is TGTGCCACCAGCAGAGACATGTATGGCTACACCTTC. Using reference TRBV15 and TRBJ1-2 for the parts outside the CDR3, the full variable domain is DAMVIQNPRYQVTQFGKPVTLSCSQTLNHNVMYWYQQKSSQAPKLLFHYYDKDFNNEADTPDNFQSRRPNTSFCFLDIRSPGLGDTAMYLCATSRDMYGYTFGSGTRLTVV.

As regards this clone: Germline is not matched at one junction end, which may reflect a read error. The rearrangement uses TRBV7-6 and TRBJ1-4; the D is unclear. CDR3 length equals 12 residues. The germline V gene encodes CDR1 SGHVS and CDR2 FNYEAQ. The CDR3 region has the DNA TGTGCCAGCAGCCCCTATCCAGTAGCCTTCCATTTT. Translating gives CASSPYPVAFHF.